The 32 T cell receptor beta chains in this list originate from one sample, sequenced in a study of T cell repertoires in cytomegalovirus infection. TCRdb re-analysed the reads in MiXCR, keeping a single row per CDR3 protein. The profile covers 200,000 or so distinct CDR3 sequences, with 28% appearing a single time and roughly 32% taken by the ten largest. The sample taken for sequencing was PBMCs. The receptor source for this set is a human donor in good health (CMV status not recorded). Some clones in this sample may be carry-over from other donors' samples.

The CDR3 sequence is CSVHSFPEAFF. Written as DNA, the CDR3 is TGCAGCGTCCATTCCTTCCCTGAAGCTTTCTTT. This chain links TRBV29-1 with TRBJ1-1; D uncertain. Germline assignment: CDR1 SQVTM and CDR2 ANQGSEA. This CDR3 is 11 amino acids long. Trimming cost V 6 bases and J 6 bases, with 11 bases left between them.

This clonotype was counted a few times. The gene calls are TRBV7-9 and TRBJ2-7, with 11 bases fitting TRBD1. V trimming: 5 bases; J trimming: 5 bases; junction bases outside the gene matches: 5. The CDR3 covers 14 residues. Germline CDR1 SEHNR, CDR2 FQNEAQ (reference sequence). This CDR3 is CASSPGTGGDEQYF. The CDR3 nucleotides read TGTGCCAGCAGCCCCGGGACAGGGGGAGACGAGCAGTACTTC.

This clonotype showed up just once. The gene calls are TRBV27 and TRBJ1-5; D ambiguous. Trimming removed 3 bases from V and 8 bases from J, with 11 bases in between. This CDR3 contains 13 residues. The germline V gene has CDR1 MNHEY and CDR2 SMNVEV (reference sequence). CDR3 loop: CASSFVRGEPQHF. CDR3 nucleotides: TGTGCCAGCAGTTTTGTTCGGGGAGAGCCCCAGCATTTT.

CDR3 in DNA: TGTGCCAGCAGTACCGGACAGCTCATGAACACTGAAGCTTTCTTT. It translates to CASSTGQLMNTEAFF. The chain is built from TRBV6-5 and TRBJ1-1; TRBD1 is a possible D gene (6 bases). V lost 5 bases, J lost 0 bases, and 13 bases lay in between. Germline CDR1 is MNHEY and CDR2 is SVGAGI. The CDR3 length is 15 residues.

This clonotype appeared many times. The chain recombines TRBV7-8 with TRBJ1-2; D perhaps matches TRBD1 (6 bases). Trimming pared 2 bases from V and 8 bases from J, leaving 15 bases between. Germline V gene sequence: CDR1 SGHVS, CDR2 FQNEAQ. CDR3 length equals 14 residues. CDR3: CASSLSRGSGGYTF. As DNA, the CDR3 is TGTGCCAGCAGCTTAAGCAGGGGATCGGGCGGCTACACCTTC.

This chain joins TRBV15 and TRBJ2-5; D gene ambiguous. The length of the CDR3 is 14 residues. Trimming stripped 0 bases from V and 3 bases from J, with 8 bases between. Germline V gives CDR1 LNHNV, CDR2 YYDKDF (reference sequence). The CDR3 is CATSRDPSEETQYF. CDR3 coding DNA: TGTGCCACCAGCAGAGATCCCAGCGAAGAGACCCAGTACTTC.

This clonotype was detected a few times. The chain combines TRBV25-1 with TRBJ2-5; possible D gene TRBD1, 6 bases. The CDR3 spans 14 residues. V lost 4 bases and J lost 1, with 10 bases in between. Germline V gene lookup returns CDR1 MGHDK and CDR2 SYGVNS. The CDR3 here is CASSAVGGQETQYF. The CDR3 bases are TGTGCCAGCAGTGCGGTAGGGGGCCAAGAGACCCAGTACTTC.

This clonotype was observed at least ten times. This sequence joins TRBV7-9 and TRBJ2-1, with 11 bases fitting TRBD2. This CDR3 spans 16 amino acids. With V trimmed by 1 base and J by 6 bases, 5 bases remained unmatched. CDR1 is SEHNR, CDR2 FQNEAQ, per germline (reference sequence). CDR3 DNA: TGTGCCAGCAGCTTAGTAGCGGGGGGGTTTCGCAATGAGCAGTTCTTC. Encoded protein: CASSLVAGGFRNEQFF. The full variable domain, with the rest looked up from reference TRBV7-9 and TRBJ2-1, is DTGVSQNPRHKITKRGQNVTFRCDPISEHNRLYWYRQTLGQGPEFLTYFQNEAQLEKSRLLSDRFSAERPKGSFSTLEIQRTEQGDSAMYLCASSLVAGGFRNEQFFGPGTRLTVL.

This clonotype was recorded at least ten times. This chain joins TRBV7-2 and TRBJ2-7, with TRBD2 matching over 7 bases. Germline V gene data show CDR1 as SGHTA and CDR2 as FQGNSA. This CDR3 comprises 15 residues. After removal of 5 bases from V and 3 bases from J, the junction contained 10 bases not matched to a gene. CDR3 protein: CASSLNGGGIYEQYF. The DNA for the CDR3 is TGTGCCAGCAGCCTTAACGGCGGGGGTATCTACGAGCAGTACTTC.

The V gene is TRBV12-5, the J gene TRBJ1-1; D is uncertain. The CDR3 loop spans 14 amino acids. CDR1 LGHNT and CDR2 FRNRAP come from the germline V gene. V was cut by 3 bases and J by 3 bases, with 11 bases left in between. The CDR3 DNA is TGTGCTAGTGGTTTCGTACTAGACGACACTGAAGCTTTCTTT. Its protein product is CASGFVLDDTEAFF. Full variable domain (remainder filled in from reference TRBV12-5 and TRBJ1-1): DARVTQTPRHKVTEMGQEVTMRCQPILGHNTVFWYRQTMMQGLELLAYFRNRAPLDDSGMPKDRFSAEMPDATLATLKIQPSEPRDSAVYFCASGFVLDDTEAFFGQGTRLTVV.

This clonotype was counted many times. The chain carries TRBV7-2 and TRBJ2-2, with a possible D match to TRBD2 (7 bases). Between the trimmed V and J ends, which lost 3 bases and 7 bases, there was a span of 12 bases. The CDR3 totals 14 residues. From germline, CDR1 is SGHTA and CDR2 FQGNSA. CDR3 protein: CASSLAGADGELFF. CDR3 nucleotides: TGTGCCAGCAGCTTGGCGGGGGCCGACGGGGAGCTGTTTTTT.

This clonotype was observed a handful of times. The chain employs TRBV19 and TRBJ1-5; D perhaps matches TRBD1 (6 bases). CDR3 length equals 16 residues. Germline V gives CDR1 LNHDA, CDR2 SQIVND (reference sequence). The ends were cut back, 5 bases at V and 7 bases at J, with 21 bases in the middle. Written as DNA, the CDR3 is TGTGCCAGTAGTCCCCGGGTAGGACAGCGTGAGCAGCCCCAGCATTTT. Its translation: CASSPRVGQREQPQHF.

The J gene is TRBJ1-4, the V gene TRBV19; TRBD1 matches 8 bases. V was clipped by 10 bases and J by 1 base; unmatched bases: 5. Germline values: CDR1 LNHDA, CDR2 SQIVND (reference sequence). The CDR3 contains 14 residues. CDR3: CATRQGRTNEKLFF. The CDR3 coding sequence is TGTGCCACTAGACAGGGGCGAACTAATGAAAAACTGTTTTTT.

CDR3 in amino acids: CASRGGPLLDQPQHF. The CDR3 DNA follows: TGTGCCAGCAGAGGGGGACCCTTACTTGATCAGCCCCAGCATTTT. The rearrangement links TRBV2 to TRBJ1-5; a weak D match, TRBD1 (6 bases). The V gene's germline CDR1 is SNHLY and CDR2 FYNNEI. Between the trimmed V and J ends, which lost 6 bases and 5 bases, there was a span of 17 bases. The CDR3 runs to 15 residues.

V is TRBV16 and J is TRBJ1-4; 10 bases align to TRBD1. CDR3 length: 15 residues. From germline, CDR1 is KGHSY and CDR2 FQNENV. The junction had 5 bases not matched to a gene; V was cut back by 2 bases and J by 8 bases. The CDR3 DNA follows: TGTGCCAGCAGCCAAACGGGGACAGGGGTCGAAAAACTGTTTTTT. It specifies CASSQTGTGVEKLFF.

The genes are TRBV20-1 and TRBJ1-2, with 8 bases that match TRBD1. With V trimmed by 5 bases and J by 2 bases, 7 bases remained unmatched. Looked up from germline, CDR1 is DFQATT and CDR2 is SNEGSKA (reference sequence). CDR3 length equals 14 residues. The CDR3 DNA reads TGCAGTGCTCGTAACAGGGGGACGAACTATGGCTACACCTTC. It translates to CSARNRGTNYGYTF.

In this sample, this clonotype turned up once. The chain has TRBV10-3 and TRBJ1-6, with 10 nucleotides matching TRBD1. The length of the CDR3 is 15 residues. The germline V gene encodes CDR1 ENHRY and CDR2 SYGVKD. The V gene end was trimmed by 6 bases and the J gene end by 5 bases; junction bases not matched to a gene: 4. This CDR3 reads CAIRRGTGDNSPLHF. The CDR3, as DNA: TGTGCCATCAGGAGGGGGACAGGGGATAATTCACCCCTCCACTTT.

CDR3 protein: CASSGSLSGANVLTF. As DNA, the CDR3 is TGTGCCAGCTCCGGTAGTCTGTCTGGGGCCAACGTCCTGACTTTC. This sequence joins TRBV6-1 and TRBJ2-6; no reliable D call. Trimming took 8 bases from V and 1 from J, leaving 12 bases between them. The CDR3 covers 15 residues. Germline loops: CDR1 MNHNS, CDR2 SASEGT.

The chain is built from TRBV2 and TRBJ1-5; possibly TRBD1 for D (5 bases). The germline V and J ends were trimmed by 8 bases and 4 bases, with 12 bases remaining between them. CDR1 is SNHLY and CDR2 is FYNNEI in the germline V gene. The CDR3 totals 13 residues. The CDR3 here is CASEAGENQPQHF. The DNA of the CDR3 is TGTGCCAGCGAGGCGGGGGAGAATCAGCCCCAGCATTTT.

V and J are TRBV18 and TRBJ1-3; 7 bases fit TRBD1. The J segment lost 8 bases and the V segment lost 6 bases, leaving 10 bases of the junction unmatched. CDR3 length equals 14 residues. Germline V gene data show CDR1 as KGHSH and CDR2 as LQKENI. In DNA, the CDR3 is TGTGCCAGCTCCCCGACAGGGCTCGCGGACACCATATATTTT. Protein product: CASSPTGLADTIYF.

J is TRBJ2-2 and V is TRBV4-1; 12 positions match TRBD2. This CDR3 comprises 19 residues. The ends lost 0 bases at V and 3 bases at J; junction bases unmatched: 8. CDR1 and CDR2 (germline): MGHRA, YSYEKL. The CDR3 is CASSQEDLAGGPDTGELFF. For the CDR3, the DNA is TGCGCCAGCAGCCAAGAGGATCTAGCGGGGGGGCCTGACACCGGGGAGCTGTTTTTT.

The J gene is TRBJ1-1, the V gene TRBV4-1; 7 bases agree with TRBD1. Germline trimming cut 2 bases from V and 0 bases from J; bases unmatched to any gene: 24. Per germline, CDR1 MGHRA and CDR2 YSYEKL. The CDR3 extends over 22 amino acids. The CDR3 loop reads CASSQIQKKGSGGTLVNTEAFF. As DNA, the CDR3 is TGCGCCAGCAGCCAAATCCAAAAAAAGGGCTCAGGGGGGACCCTCGTGAACACTGAAGCTTTCTTT.

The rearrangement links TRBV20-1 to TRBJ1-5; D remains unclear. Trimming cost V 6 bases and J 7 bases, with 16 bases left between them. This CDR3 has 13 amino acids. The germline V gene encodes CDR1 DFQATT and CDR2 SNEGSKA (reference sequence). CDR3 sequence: CSASVGVGQPQHF. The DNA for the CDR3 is TGCAGTGCGTCGGTTGGGGTAGGGCAGCCCCAGCATTTT.

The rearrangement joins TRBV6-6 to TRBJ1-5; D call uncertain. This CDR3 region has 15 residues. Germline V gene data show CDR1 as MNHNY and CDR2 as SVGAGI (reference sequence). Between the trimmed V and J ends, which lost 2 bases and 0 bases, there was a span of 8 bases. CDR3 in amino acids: CASSYEGGSNQPQHF. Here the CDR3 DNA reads TGTGCCAGCAGTTACGAAGGCGGTAGCAATCAGCCCCAGCATTTT.

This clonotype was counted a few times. In DNA, the CDR3 is TGTGCCAGCAGTCAGGGGTTTGGAAATCAGCCCCAGCATTTT. Its protein product is CASSQGFGNQPQHF. J is TRBJ1-5 and V is TRBV12-3 or TRBV12-4; maybe TRBD1 (6 bases). Trimming took 5 bases from V and 4 from J, leaving 12 bases between them. The CDR3 is made up of 14 amino acids.

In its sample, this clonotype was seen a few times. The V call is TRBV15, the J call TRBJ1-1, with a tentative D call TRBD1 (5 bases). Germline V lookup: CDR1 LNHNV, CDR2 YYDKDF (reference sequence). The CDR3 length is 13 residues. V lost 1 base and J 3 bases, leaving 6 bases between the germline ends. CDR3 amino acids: CATSRGGDTEAFF. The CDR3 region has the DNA TGTGCCACCAGCAGAGGAGGGGACACTGAAGCTTTCTTT.

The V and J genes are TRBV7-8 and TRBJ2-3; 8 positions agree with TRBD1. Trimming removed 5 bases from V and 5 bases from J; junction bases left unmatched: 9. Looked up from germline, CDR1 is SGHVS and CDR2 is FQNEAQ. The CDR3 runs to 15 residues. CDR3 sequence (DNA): TGTGCCAGCAGCCCTGACAGGGGAAGGAGAGATACGCAGTATTTT. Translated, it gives CASSPDRGRRDTQYF.

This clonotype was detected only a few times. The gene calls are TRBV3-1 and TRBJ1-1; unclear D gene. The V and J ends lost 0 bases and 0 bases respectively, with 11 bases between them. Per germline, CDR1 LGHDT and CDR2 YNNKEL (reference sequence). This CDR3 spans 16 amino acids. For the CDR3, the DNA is TGTGCCAGCAGCCAAGATTCGGAAGCCATGAACACTGAAGCTTTCTTT. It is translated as CASSQDSEAMNTEAFF.

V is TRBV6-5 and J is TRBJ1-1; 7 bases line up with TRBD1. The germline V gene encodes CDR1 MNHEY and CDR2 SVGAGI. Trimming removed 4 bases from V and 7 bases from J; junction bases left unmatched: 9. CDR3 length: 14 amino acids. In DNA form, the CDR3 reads TGTGCCAGCAGTTTATTAAGACAGGGCCATGAAGCTTTCTTT. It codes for CASSLLRQGHEAFF.

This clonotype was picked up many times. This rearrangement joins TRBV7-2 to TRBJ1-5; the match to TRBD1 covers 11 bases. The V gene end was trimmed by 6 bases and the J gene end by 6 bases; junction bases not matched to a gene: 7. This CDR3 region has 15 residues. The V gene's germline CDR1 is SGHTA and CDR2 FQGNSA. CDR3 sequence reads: CASSPTGTGGQPQHF. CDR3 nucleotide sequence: TGTGCCAGCAGTCCTACCGGGACAGGGGGTCAGCCCCAGCATTTT.

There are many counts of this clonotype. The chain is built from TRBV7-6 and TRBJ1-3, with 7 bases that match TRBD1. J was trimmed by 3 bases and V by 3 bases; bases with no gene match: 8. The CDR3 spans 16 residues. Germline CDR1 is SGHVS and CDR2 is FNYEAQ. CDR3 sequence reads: CASSLDPHRGGNTIYF. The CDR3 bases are TGTGCCAGCAGCTTGGATCCCCACAGGGGTGGAAACACCATATATTTT.

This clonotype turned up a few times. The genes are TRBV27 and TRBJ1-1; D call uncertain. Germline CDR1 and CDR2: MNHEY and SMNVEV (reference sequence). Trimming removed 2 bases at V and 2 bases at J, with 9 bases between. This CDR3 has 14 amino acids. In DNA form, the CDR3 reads TGTGCCAGCAGTTTAAGGGTCGGAAACACTGAAGCTTTCTTT. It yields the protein CASSLRVGNTEAFF.